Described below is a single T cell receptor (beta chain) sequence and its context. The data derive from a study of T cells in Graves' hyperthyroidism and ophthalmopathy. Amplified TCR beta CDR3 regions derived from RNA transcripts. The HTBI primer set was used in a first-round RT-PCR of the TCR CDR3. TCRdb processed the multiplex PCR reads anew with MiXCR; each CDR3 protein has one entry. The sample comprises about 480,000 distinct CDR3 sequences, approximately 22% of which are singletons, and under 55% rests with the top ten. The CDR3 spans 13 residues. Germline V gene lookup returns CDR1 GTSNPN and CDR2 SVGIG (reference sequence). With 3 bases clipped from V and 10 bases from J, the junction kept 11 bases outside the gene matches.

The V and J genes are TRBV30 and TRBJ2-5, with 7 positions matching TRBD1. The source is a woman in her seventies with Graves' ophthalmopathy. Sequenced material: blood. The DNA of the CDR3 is TGTGCCTGGAGGGCAGGGGGAAGGGGGATCCAGTACTTC. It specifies CAWRAGGRGIQYF. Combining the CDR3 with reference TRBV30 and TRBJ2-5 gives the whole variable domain SQTIHQWPATLVQPVGSPLSLECTVEGTSNPNLYWYRQAAGRGLQLLFYSVGIGQISSEVPQNLSASRPQDRQFILSSKKLLLSDSGFYLCAWRAGGRGIQYFGPGTRLLVL.